This paragraph reports one T cell receptor (beta chain). The length of the CDR3 is 13 residues. With 2 bases removed from V and 5 bases from J, the gap between germline ends came to 8 bases. CDR1 MDHEN and CDR2 SYDVKM come from the germline V gene. TCRdb's copy holds only in-frame clones and misses some; the assay was immunoSEQ multiplex PCR. The sample lists about 23,000 clones; 35% to 50% were seen once. This sample was included in a study of graft-versus-host responses after intestinal transplantation. Whole-study context: Multivisceral, liver-intestinal, or isolated intestinal transplants were received by the recipients. Study-level points and caveats: Circulating GvH clones peaking coincided with falling HvG clones soon after transplant. Within allografts, high graft-versus-host to host-versus-graft clonal ratios were seen among patients with graft-donor T cell macrochimerism.

Plates contained approximately 200,000 CFSE-labeled responder cells and approximately 200,000 irradiated, violet-dye-labeled stimulator cells. Dividing CFSE-low CD3+CD4+ and CD3+CD8+ responders were isolated by sorting after the reaction. The V and J genes are TRBV28 and TRBJ2-3; D is unresolved. This receptor was identified in a human patient who was an organ donor for intestinal transplantation. Sample: alloreactive CD8+ T cells from a mixed lymphocyte reaction culture, taken before transplantation. Documented subset: CFSE-low proliferating T cells sorted from roughly 6-day pre-transplant mixed lymphocyte reaction (GvH or HvG direction). The CDR3 region is CASSLIAGDTQYF. CDR3 bases: TGTGCCAGCAGTTTAATAGCTGGAGATACGCAGTATTTT.